Below, 2 T cell receptor beta chains from the same sample are listed, as sequenced in a study of cytomegalovirus exposure and HLA in healthy donors. This PCR relied on a set of 60 Vbeta primers and 13 Jbeta primers. The protocol was immunoSEQ multiplex PCR, while the TCRdb copy is restricted to in-frame clones and leaves out a portion. This table holds about 98,000 clones, approximately 80% found once. Sample: PBMCs. These receptor sequences come from a female donor in good health and CMV-seropositive.

The V and J genes are TRBV30 and TRBJ2-7; 10 positions match TRBD1. This CDR3 spans 16 amino acids. After removal of 3 bases from V and 2 bases from J, the junction contained 10 bases not matched to a gene. The V gene's germline CDR1 is GTSNPN and CDR2 SVGIG (reference sequence). CDR3 in DNA: TGTGCCTGGAGCCCCATTGGGACAGGGGTCGCCTACGAGCAGTACTTC. Its protein is CAWSPIGTGVAYEQYF.

The sample holds one count of this clone. The chain joins TRBV2 to TRBJ1-6; unclear D gene. CDR1 is SNHLY and CDR2 is FYNNEI in the germline V gene. The length of the CDR3 is 18 residues. V was pared by 7 bases and J by 11 bases, with 30 bases between. The CDR3 reads CASTLPGIREESLTPLHF. CDR3 nucleotides: TGTGCCAGCACTCTCCCTGGGATACGGGAGGAGTCGCTTACACCCCTCCACTTT.